This T cell receptor (beta chain) is drawn from a study of monozygotic twins with inflammatory bowel disease. Germline CDR1 reads SGHRS; CDR2 reads YFSETQ. The CDR3 has 13 residues. Through template switching, UMIs that included a 6-nucleotide sample barcode were added. Reanalyzing the 5' RACE reads, TCRdb keeps one entry per CDR3 protein, without DNA. With 350,000 to 500,000 distinct CDR3 sequences in the sample, the ten largest clones hold approximately 2.4%. The receptor's source is a human donor with ulcerative colitis or Crohn's disease, or a healthy co-twin of an affected twin (not recorded which). The specimen sequenced was blood. This rearrangement joins TRBV5-1 to TRBJ2-1. CDR3 region: CASSLHTSNEQFF. The complete variable domain, with remaining parts taken from reference TRBV5-1 and TRBJ2-1, reads KAGVTQTPRYLIKTRGQQVTLSCSPISGHRSVSWYQQTPGQGLQFLFEYFSETQRNKGNFPGRFSGRQFSNSRSEMNVSTLELGDSALYLCASSLHTSNEQFFGPGTRLTVL.